The 4 T cell receptor beta chains given below trace back to one sample, sequenced in a study of control samples from healthy donors and cancer patients. Profiled with immunoSEQ multiplex PCR; TCRdb holds only in-frame clones, not every one. The table includes 30,000 to 35,000 clones, around 87% detected once. The material sequenced was PBMCs. These receptors were taken from a woman in her 40s with lung cancer.

The CDR3 reads CASSLVRGLNTEAFF. CDR3 DNA sequence: TGTGCCAGCAGCTTAGTAAGGGGATTGAACACTGAAGCTTTCTTT. The rearrangement links TRBV7-9 to TRBJ1-1; D may be TRBD1 (5 bases). This CDR3 region has 15 residues. CDR1 is SEHNR, CDR2 FQNEAQ, per germline (reference sequence). Trimming removed 1 base from V and 0 bases from J, with 9 bases in between.

V and J are TRBV6-1 and TRBJ1-5; TRBD1 matches at 8 bases. V shed 0 bases, J shed 7 bases, and the junction held 8 bases outside the gene matches. The CDR3 is 16 amino acids. CDR1 is MNHNS, CDR2 SASEGT, per germline. CDR3 residues: CASSEAWQGASQPQHF. The CDR3 region has the DNA TGTGCCAGCAGTGAAGCCTGGCAGGGGGCGAGCCAGCCCCAGCATTTT.

The rearrangement links TRBV7-2 to TRBJ2-7, with 9 bases lining up with TRBD2. This CDR3 has 15 amino acids. The J segment lost 4 bases and the V segment lost 2 bases, leaving 6 bases of the junction unmatched. CDR1 SGHTA and CDR2 FQGNSA come from the germline V gene. This CDR3 is CASSLRGGVLYEQYF. The CDR3 bases are TGTGCCAGCAGCTTACGCGGGGGGGTTTTGTACGAGCAGTACTTC.

The V and J genes are TRBV7-2 and TRBJ2-2; D unresolved. Trimming cost V 3 bases and J 0 bases, with 5 bases left between them. CDR3 size: 14 residues. The germline CDR1 and CDR2 sequences are SGHTA and FQGNSA. In DNA form, the CDR3 reads TGTGCCAGCAGCTTGGTGGCGAACACCGGGGAGCTGTTTTTT. It codes for CASSLVANTGELFF.